One sample yielded the 24 T cell receptor beta chains listed below, sequenced in a study of blood T cell repertoires in COVID-19. Profiled with immunoSEQ multiplex PCR; TCRdb holds only in-frame clones, not every one. This table holds 95,000 to 150,000 clones, around 83% found once. The sample consisted of PBMCs or T cells enriched from blood (not recorded which). The source of these receptors is a woman younger than 45 who had recovered from COVID-19.

Here the CDR3 DNA reads TGTGCCTGGAGTGCAAGGAGGGGACCCGCTAGAAGGTCACCCCTCCACTTT. The encoded protein is CAWSARRGPARRSPLHF. This sequence joins TRBV30 and TRBJ1-6; TRBD1 might be the D (5 bases). CDR3 length equals 17 residues. Germline V gene data show CDR1 as GTSNPN and CDR2 as SVGIG (reference sequence). The ends were cut back, 1 base at V and 10 bases at J, with 23 bases in the middle. The full variable domain, in which reference TRBV30 and TRBJ1-6 provide the parts outside the CDR3, is SQTIHQWPATLVQPVGSPLSLECTVEGTSNPNLYWYRQAAGRGLQLLFYSVGIGQISSEVPQNLSASRPQDRQFILSSKKLLLSDSGFYLCAWSARRGPARRSPLHFGNGTRLTVT.

The chain employs TRBV30 and TRBJ2-2; possibly TRBD2 for D (7 bases). Germline V gene data show CDR1 as GTSNPN and CDR2 as SVGIG (reference sequence). The CDR3 runs to 15 residues. V was cut by 5 bases and J by 4 bases, with 17 bases left in between. CDR3 DNA sequence: TGTGCCTGGGACCGGACTAGGGGGGGCACCGGGGAGCTGTTTTTT. This encodes CAWDRTRGGTGELFF.

This chain connects TRBV12-5 to TRBJ2-5; D perhaps matches TRBD2 (5 bases). This CDR3 has 12 residues. The germline V gene encodes CDR1 LGHNT and CDR2 FRNRAP. Between the trimmed V and J ends, which lost 6 bases and 9 bases, there was a span of 14 bases. The CDR3 region is CASGMTPEAQYF. CDR3 coding DNA: TGTGCTAGTGGAATGACTCCGGAGGCCCAGTACTTC.

V usage is TRBV7-2 and J usage is TRBJ2-3, with TRBD2 as a possible D gene (5 bases). The CDR3 length is 14 residues. Trimming removed 5 bases from V and 2 bases from J, with 11 bases in between. In germline, CDR1 is SGHTA, CDR2 FQGNSA. CDR3 loop: CASSRKGDTDTQYF. Here the CDR3 DNA reads TGTGCCAGCAGCCGCAAGGGAGACACAGATACGCAGTATTTT.

V usage is TRBV28 and J usage is TRBJ2-3; 9 nucleotides agree with TRBD1. From germline, CDR1 is MDHEN and CDR2 SYDVKM. The CDR3 is 19 residues long. The ends lost 5 bases at V and 2 bases at J; junction bases unmatched: 17. CDR3 bases: TGTGCCAGCAGTACCCACGCCTTCGACAGGGGGTTTTTCACAGATACGCAGTATTTT. It specifies CASSTHAFDRGFFTDTQYF. Looking up the rest from reference TRBV28 and TRBJ2-3 gives the full variable domain: DVKVTQSSRYLVKRTGEKVFLECVQDMDHENMFWYRQDPGLGLRLIYFSYDVKMKEKGDIPEGYSVSREKKERFSLILESASTNQTSMYLCASSTHAFDRGFFTDTQYFGPGTRLTVL.

The chain joins TRBV20-1 to TRBJ2-1, with 7 bases aligning to TRBD2. This CDR3 region has 18 residues. The ends lost 3 bases at V and 0 bases at J; junction bases unmatched: 14. From germline, CDR1 is DFQATT and CDR2 SNEGSKA (reference sequence). The CDR3 bases are TGCAGTGCTAGTGGGGGACTAAAGGCCGGAAGCTCCTACAATGAGCAGTTCTTC. This gives the protein CSASGGLKAGSSYNEQFF.

V gene TRBV12-3 or TRBV12-4 combines with J gene TRBJ1-1, with 7 bases identical to TRBD1. This CDR3 comprises 12 residues. Germline trimming cut 5 bases from V and 7 bases from J; bases unmatched to any gene: 4. CDR3 in amino acids: CASSQQGVEAFF. The CDR3 nucleotides are TGTGCCAGCAGTCAGCAGGGGGTTGAAGCTTTCTTT.

The chain couples TRBV6-2 or TRBV6-3 to TRBJ2-1, with D perhaps TRBD2 (6 bases). The CDR3 totals 17 residues. Looked up from germline, CDR1 is MNHEY and CDR2 is SVGEGT. The ends were cut back, 5 bases at V and 4 bases at J, with 21 bases in the middle. In nucleotides, the CDR3 is TGTGCCAGCAGTCACCCCAGCGGGCGCCCCCGATACAATGAGCAGTTCTTC. This gives the protein CASSHPSGRPRYNEQFF.

The chain uses TRBV11-1 and TRBJ1-5, with TRBD1 matching 8 bases. The CDR3 loop spans 15 amino acids. Germline-derived CDR1 and CDR2 are SGHAT and FQDESV (reference sequence). V lost 1 base and J lost 3; bases outside the gene matches: 2. This CDR3 reads CASSLGQGYNQPQHF. The CDR3 nucleotides read TGTGCCAGCAGCTTAGGACAGGGGTACAATCAGCCCCAGCATTTT.

This clone was seen a handful of times. CDR3 sequence (DNA): TGTGCCAGCAGCCCGGGACAGGGGATTACTTCACCCCTCCACTTT. Its translation is CASSPGQGITSPLHF. The rearrangement joins TRBV7-2 to TRBJ1-6; 10 positions agree with TRBD1. The germline CDR1 and CDR2 sequences are SGHTA and FQGNSA. The CDR3 consists of 15 residues. V lost 5 bases and J lost 9; bases outside the gene matches: 7. The variable domain in full, with the rest retrieved from reference TRBV7-2 and TRBJ1-6, is GAGVSQSPSNKVTEKGKDVELRCDPISGHTALYWYRQSLGQGLEFLIYFQGNSAPDKSGLPSDRFSAERTGGSVSTLTIQRTQQEDSAVYLCASSPGQGITSPLHFGNGTRLTVT.

The chain couples TRBV19 to TRBJ1-2; D is ambiguous. CDR3 length: 15 residues. V dropped 4 bases and J dropped 2 bases, with 14 bases sitting between them. Germline CDR1 reads LNHDA; CDR2 reads SQIVND (reference sequence). CDR3 nucleotide sequence: TGTGCCAGTAGTAGGCGGTCCCAGAGGAACTATGGCTACACCTTC. As protein: CASSRRSQRNYGYTF.

This clone was recorded once. The J gene is TRBJ2-1, the V gene TRBV28; a possible D gene is TRBD2 (6 bases). V lost 3 bases and J 7 bases, leaving 16 bases between the germline ends. The CDR3 is 15 residues long. Germline assignment: CDR1 MDHEN and CDR2 SYDVKM. The CDR3 spells CASSFPGLGSNEQFF. The CDR3 DNA reads as TGTGCCAGCAGTTTCCCGGGACTCGGTTCGAATGAGCAGTTCTTC.

The J gene is TRBJ1-6, the V gene TRBV10-1; 7 nucleotides line up with TRBD1. Losses at the gene ends were 0 bases for V and 9 bases for J; bases not matched to a gene: 8. CDR1 is WNHNN and CDR2 is SYGVQD in the germline V gene (reference sequence). The CDR3 has 16 residues. DNA of the CDR3: TGCGCCAGCAGTGAGTCTAGGACAGGCCGCGTTTCACCCCTCCACTTT. Protein: CASSESRTGRVSPLHF.

This chain uses TRBV5-6 with TRBJ1-1; possibly TRBD1 for D (5 bases). CDR3 length: 17 amino acids. Germline lookup yields CDR1 SGHDT and CDR2 YYEEEE. V was pared by 2 bases and J by 7 bases, with 24 bases between. Here the CDR3 DNA reads TGTGCCAGCAGCTTTGGGCCTGAACTTGAGGGGACTGGTGAAGCTTTCTTT. It codes for CASSFGPELEGTGEAFF.

V usage is TRBV28 and J usage is TRBJ1-1; 10 bases map to TRBD1. With 2 bases clipped from V and 10 bases from J, the junction kept 4 bases outside the gene matches. Per the germline V gene, CDR1 is MDHEN and CDR2 is SYDVKM. The CDR3 length is 13 residues. Here the CDR3 DNA reads TGTGCCAGCAGTTTAGTCCGGGACAGGGGAGCTTTCTTT. It yields the protein CASSLVRDRGAFF.

J is TRBJ2-4 and V is TRBV18; TRBD2 matches at 11 bases. Germline V gene lookup returns CDR1 KGHSH and CDR2 LQKENI. V dropped 3 bases and J dropped 2; count of bases not matched to a gene: 12. The CDR3 spans 19 residues. The CDR3 spells CASSPGLGTSGTSKNIQYF. As DNA, the CDR3 is TGTGCCAGCTCACCGGGCCTCGGGACTAGCGGAACCTCCAAAAACATTCAGTACTTC.

The V and J genes are TRBV18 and TRBJ1-2; 9 nucleotides agree with TRBD1. The CDR3 is made up of 12 amino acids. The junction had 0 bases not matched to a gene; V was cut back by 8 bases and J by 2 bases. CDR1 and CDR2 (germline): KGHSH, LQKENI. The chain's CDR3 is CASGTGNYGYTF. The CDR3 region has the DNA TGTGCCAGCGGGACAGGGAACTATGGCTACACCTTC.

This chain joins TRBV6-2 or TRBV6-3 and TRBJ1-4, with a tentative D call TRBD1 (5 bases). Germline V gives CDR1 MNHEY, CDR2 SVGEGT. V dropped 6 bases and J dropped 7 bases, with 15 bases sitting between them. The CDR3 spans 14 residues. CDR3 amino acids: CASSPWDSREKLFF. In DNA, the CDR3 is TGTGCCAGCAGCCCCTGGGACTCACGTGAAAAACTGTTTTTT.

The genes are TRBV27 and TRBJ1-3; D gene uncertain. The CDR3 has 14 residues. The V and J ends lost 5 bases and 0 bases respectively, with 8 bases between them. Germline CDR1 MNHEY, CDR2 SMNVEV (reference sequence). Here the CDR3 DNA reads TGTGCCAGCAGTCCCCGGGTCTCTGGAAACACCATATATTTT. This encodes CASSPRVSGNTIYF.

The chain couples TRBV2 to TRBJ2-7; D possibly corresponds to TRBD1 (6 bases). V shed 9 bases and J shed 2 bases, with 20 bases lying between them. Germline V gene sequence: CDR1 SNHLY, CDR2 FYNNEI. The CDR3 totals 15 residues. CDR3 protein: CARGGREHAPYEQYF. The CDR3 DNA is TGTGCCAGAGGGGGTAGGGAGCATGCGCCCTACGAGCAGTACTTC.

The J gene is TRBJ1-2, the V gene TRBV10-3; D is unresolved. CDR1 is ENHRY and CDR2 is SYGVKD in the germline V gene. V lost 2 bases, J lost 3 bases, and 4 bases lay in between. The CDR3 runs to 12 residues. CDR3 residues: CAISERDYGYTF. Written as DNA, the CDR3 is TGTGCCATCAGTGAGCGCGACTATGGCTACACCTTC.

This clone was detected a few times. The V gene is TRBV6-5, the J gene TRBJ2-1, with a weak D call TRBD2 (6 bases). The CDR3 loop spans 15 amino acids. Per the germline V gene, CDR1 is MNHEY and CDR2 is SVGAGI. V was trimmed by 6 bases and J by 6 bases, leaving 18 bases between them. CDR3 nucleotides: TGTGCCAGCAGCAAAGACTCGGAGGGTGGCAATGAGCAGTTCTTC. It translates to CASSKDSEGGNEQFF.

This clone is a singleton in its sample. The chain joins TRBV5-4 to TRBJ2-2; 8 bases are shared with TRBD1. The CDR3 loop spans 15 amino acids. With 4 bases clipped from V and 3 bases from J, the junction kept 5 bases outside the gene matches. Germline V gene data show CDR1 as SGHNT and CDR2 as YYREEE (reference sequence). The CDR3 loop reads CASSNPTGDTGELFF. CDR3 nucleotide sequence: TGTGCCAGCAGCAACCCGACAGGGGACACCGGGGAGCTGTTTTTT.

The chain is built from TRBV7-2 and TRBJ2-2; 8 bases map to TRBD1. V shed 5 bases, J shed 6 bases, and the junction held 14 bases outside the gene matches. The germline gives CDR1 SGHTA, CDR2 FQGNSA. This CDR3 is built from 17 residues. CDR3 sequence (DNA): TGTGCCAGCAGCCCGTTCGCCGGGACAGGATCTCCCGGGGAGCTGTTTTTT. Translating it yields CASSPFAGTGSPGELFF.